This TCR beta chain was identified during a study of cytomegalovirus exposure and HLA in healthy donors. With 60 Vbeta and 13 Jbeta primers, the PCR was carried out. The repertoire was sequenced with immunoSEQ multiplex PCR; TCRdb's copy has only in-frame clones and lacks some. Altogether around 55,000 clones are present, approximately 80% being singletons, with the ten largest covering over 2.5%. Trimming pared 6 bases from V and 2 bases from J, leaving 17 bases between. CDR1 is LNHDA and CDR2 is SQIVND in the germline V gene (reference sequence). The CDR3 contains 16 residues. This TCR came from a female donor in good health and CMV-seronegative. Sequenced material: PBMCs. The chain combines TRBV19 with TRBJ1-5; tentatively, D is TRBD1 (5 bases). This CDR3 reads CASRPAGGVGNQPQHF. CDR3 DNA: TGTGCCAGTAGACCCGCGGGGGGGGTTGGCAATCAGCCCCAGCATTTT. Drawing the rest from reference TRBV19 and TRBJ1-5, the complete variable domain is DGGITQSPKYLFRKEGQNVTLSCEQNLNHDAMYWYRQDPGQGLRLIYYSQIVNDFQKGDIAEGYSVSREKKESFPLTVTSAQKNPTAFYLCASRPAGGVGNQPQHFGDGTRLSIL.